A selection of T cell receptor beta chains follows, all from one sample in a study of regulatory T cells in long-lasting Graves disease. TCRdb re-called the multiplex PCR reads through MiXCR, storing one row per CDR3 protein. This table has roughly 610,000 distinct CDR3 sequences, roughly 16% appearing once. This sample also appeared in a second study, on T cells in Graves' hyperthyroidism and ophthalmopathy.

The sequenced sample was peripheral blood mononuclear cells (PBMCs), obtained at new diagnosis, from a patient treated with antithyroid drugs. These receptors were obtained from a man younger than 35 with Graves disease. CDR3s include the opening cysteine and the closing phenylalanine or tryptophan. The order of the fields is V gene, D gene, clone size, J gene, CDR3 DNA, CDR3 protein. A D gene is named only where the DNA matches it firmly. Only some rows state a clone size, as once, few, many or a class for expanded clones.

v_call: TRBV4-1; d_call: TRBD1; clone_size: few; j_call: TRBJ1-4; cdr3_nt: TGCGCCAGCAGCCAAGGGACAGGGGGGCCCCAAATTTGGGAAAAACTGTTTTTT; cdr3_aa: CASSQGTGGPQIWEKLFF
v_call: TRBV3-1; d_call: TRBD2; clone_size: NA; j_call: TRBJ2-7; cdr3_nt: TGTGCCAGCAGCCTTGGACTAGCGCGCTCCTACGAGCAGTACTTC; cdr3_aa: CASSLGLARSYEQYF
v_call: TRBV4-1; d_call: NA; clone_size: NA; j_call: TRBJ1-2; cdr3_nt: TGCGCCAGCAGCCCGACTACTCGCGGGGGCTACACCTTC; cdr3_aa: CASSPTTRGGYTF
v_call: TRBV12-3/TRBV12-4; d_call: TRBD2; clone_size: many; j_call: TRBJ2-7; cdr3_nt: TGTGCCAGCAGCCCCGGGGGGAGCTCCTACGAGCAGTACTTC; cdr3_aa: CASSPGGSSYEQYF
v_call: TRBV7-2; d_call: NA; clone_size: NA; j_call: TRBJ1-2; cdr3_nt: TGTGCCAGCAGCTTAAAATCCGTAGGGGGTGGCTACACCTTC; cdr3_aa: CASSLKSVGGGYTF
v_call: TRBV10-1; d_call: TRBD2; clone_size: NA; j_call: TRBJ2-1; cdr3_nt: TGCGCCAGCAGCCCGGGCGGGAGGGCCAATGAGCAGTTCTTC; cdr3_aa: CASSPGGRANEQFF
v_call: TRBV27; d_call: NA; clone_size: many; j_call: TRBJ1-4; cdr3_nt: TGTGCCAGCAGTTTGCTAGGACCGGGACGTGAAAAACTGTTTTTT; cdr3_aa: CASSLLGPGREKLFF
v_call: TRBV7-3; d_call: TRBD2; clone_size: few; j_call: TRBJ2-1; cdr3_nt: TGTGCCAGCAGCTCGGTACCGGGACTAGGATCAGATGAGCAGTTCTTC; cdr3_aa: CASSSVPGLGSDEQFF
v_call: TRBV5-4; d_call: TRBD2; clone_size: NA; j_call: TRBJ2-5; cdr3_nt: TGTGCCAGCAGCGATAGACTAGCGGGAGGAGGGGAGACCCAGTACTTC; cdr3_aa: CASSDRLAGGGETQYF
v_call: TRBV5-1; d_call: TRBD1; clone_size: few; j_call: TRBJ2-5; cdr3_nt: TGCGCCAGCAGCGTCTCGGGACAGGGGGTCGAGACCCAGTACTTC; cdr3_aa: CASSVSGQGVETQYF
v_call: TRBV20-1; d_call: NA; clone_size: few; j_call: TRBJ1-5; cdr3_nt: TGCAGTGCTAGGGCAGGTAGCAATCAGCCCCAGCATTTT; cdr3_aa: CSARAGSNQPQHF
v_call: TRBV12-5; d_call: NA; clone_size: many; j_call: TRBJ1-2; cdr3_nt: TGTGCTAGTGGCGAGGACGGAAGCTATGGCTACACCTTC; cdr3_aa: CASGEDGSYGYTF
v_call: TRBV27; d_call: TRBD2; clone_size: many; j_call: TRBJ2-1; cdr3_nt: TGTGCCAGCAGTTTGGGACTAGCGGATCTTAGCTCCTACAATGAGCAGTTCTTC; cdr3_aa: CASSLGLADLSSYNEQFF
v_call: TRBV7-8; d_call: NA; clone_size: many; j_call: TRBJ2-1; cdr3_nt: TGTGCCAGCAGCTTAGGCCGTTGGGAGAAACGAACAGTTGAGCAGTTCTTC; cdr3_aa: CASSLGRWEKRTVEQFF
v_call: TRBV27; d_call: TRBD2; clone_size: many; j_call: TRBJ2-1; cdr3_nt: TGTGCCAGCACGTCAGCGGGAACTTTCCATGAGCAGTTCTTC; cdr3_aa: CASTSAGTFHEQFF
v_call: TRBV12-3/TRBV12-4; d_call: TRBD2; clone_size: many; j_call: TRBJ2-2; cdr3_nt: TGTGCCAGCAGACCTAGCGGGAGGACTACCGGGGAGCTGTTTTTT; cdr3_aa: CASRPSGRTTGELFF
v_call: TRBV28; d_call: NA; clone_size: many; j_call: TRBJ2-1; cdr3_nt: TGTGCCAGCAGTTTATTGAGGGGAACCTACAATGAGCAGTTCTTC; cdr3_aa: CASSLLRGTYNEQFF
v_call: TRBV6-2/TRBV6-3; d_call: NA; clone_size: many; j_call: TRBJ2-1; cdr3_nt: TGTGCCAGCAGACCCCCCGGTGCGGTAAGAACGTCCTACAATGAGCAGTTCTTC; cdr3_aa: CASRPPGAVRTSYNEQFF
v_call: TRBV6-2/TRBV6-3; d_call: TRBD2; clone_size: few; j_call: TRBJ2-1; cdr3_nt: TGTGCCAGTATTTGGACTAGCGGCAATGAGCAGTTCTTC; cdr3_aa: CASIWTSGNEQFF
v_call: TRBV20-1; d_call: TRBD1; clone_size: many; j_call: TRBJ2-5; cdr3_nt: TGCAGTGCTGTGGACAGGGTCAGCGGAGAGACCCAGTACTTC; cdr3_aa: CSAVDRVSGETQYF
v_call: TRBV12-3/TRBV12-4; d_call: TRBD2; clone_size: many; j_call: TRBJ2-3; cdr3_nt: TGTGCCAGCAGTTTAATGGTCGGGAAGCGGGGGTCTAGCACAGATACGCAGTATTTT; cdr3_aa: CASSLMVGKRGSSTDTQYF
v_call: TRBV7-9; d_call: TRBD1; clone_size: NA; j_call: TRBJ1-5; cdr3_nt: TGTGCCAGCAGCTCACTATACGGGACAGGGAATCAGCCCCAGCATTTT; cdr3_aa: CASSSLYGTGNQPQHF
v_call: TRBV13; d_call: TRBD2; clone_size: NA; j_call: TRBJ2-3; cdr3_nt: TGTGCCAGCAACGGAGGTGGGACTAGCGGCAGAAGCACAGATACGCAGTATTTT; cdr3_aa: CASNGGGTSGRSTDTQYF